This TCR beta chain was captured by sequencing in a study of CD8 T cell repertoires and HIV-1 epitope variants. About the research overall: T cells were stimulated with Twenty-five Gag and Nef peptides separately. Controls included no peptide, Ebola AY9 epitope, and a CMV, EBV, flu pool. An uncultured baseline aliquot held 1M T cells.

V was clipped by 3 bases and J by 5 bases, with 8 bases between them. The germline V gene encodes CDR1 MDHEN and CDR2 SYDVKM. This CDR3 comprises 13 residues. TCRdb's copy holds only in-frame clones and misses some; the assay was immunoSEQ multiplex PCR. The repertoire holds fewer than 6,500 clones, roughly 64% seen once, with about 45% in the top ten. Points from the study as a whole: The TAALDMSHF plasma variant had no responses, unlike KF9 (roughly five clonotypes) and HW9 (one).

To note about this clone: No antigen is known for it.

The chain couples TRBV28 to TRBJ2-1; the D is unclear. The specimen sequenced was cultured CD8+ T cells derived from PBMCs. The receptor was derived from a male donor with HIV. The CDR3 protein is CASSFRKDNEQFF. In nucleotides, the CDR3 is TGTGCCAGCAGTTTTAGAAAAGACAATGAGCAGTTCTTC. Full variable domain (missing parts from reference TRBV28 and TRBJ2-1): DVKVTQSSRYLVKRTGEKVFLECVQDMDHENMFWYRQDPGLGLRLIYFSYDVKMKEKGDIPEGYSVSREKKERFSLILESASTNQTSMYLCASSFRKDNEQFFGPGTRLTVL.